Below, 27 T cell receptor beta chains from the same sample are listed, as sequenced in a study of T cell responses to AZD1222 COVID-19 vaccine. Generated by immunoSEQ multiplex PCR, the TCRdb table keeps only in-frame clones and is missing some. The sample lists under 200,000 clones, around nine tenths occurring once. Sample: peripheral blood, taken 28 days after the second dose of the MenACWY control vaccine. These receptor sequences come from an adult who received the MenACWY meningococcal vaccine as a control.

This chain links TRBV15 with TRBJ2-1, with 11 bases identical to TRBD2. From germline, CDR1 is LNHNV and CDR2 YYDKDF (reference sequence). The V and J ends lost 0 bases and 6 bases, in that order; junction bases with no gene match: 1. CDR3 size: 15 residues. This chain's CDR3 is CATSRELAGANEQFF. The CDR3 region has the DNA TGTGCCACCAGCAGAGAACTAGCGGGAGCCAATGAGCAGTTCTTC.

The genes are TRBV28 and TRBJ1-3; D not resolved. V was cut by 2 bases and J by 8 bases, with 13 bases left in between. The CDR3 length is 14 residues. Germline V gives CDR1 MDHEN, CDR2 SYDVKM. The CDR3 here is CASSLTLSRDTIYF. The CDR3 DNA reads TGTGCCAGCAGTTTAACTCTTTCTCGGGACACCATATATTTT.

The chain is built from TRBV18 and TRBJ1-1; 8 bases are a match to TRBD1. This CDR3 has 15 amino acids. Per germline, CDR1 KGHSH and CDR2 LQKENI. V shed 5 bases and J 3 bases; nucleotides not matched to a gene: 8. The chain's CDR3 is CASSSGQGMDTEAFF. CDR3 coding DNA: TGTGCCAGCTCATCCGGACAGGGAATGGACACTGAAGCTTTCTTT.

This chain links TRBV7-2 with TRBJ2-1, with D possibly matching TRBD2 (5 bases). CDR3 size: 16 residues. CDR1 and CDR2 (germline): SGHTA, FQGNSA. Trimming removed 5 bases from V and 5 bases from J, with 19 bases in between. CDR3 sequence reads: CASSQPLLGGDNEQFF. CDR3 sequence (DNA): TGTGCCAGCAGCCAACCCCTCCTAGGAGGCGACAATGAGCAGTTCTTC.

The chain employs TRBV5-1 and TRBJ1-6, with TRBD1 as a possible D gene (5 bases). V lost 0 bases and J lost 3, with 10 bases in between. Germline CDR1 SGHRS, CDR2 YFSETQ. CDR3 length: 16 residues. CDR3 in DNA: TGCGCCAGCAGCTTGGAACAGGTTCACTATAATTCACCCCTCCACTTT. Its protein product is CASSLEQVHYNSPLHF.

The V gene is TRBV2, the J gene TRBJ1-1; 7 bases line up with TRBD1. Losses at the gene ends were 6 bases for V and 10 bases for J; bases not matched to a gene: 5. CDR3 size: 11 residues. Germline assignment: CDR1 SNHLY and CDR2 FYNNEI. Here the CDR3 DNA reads TGTGCCAGCAGGACGACAGGGACAGCTTTCTTT. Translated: CASRTTGTAFF.

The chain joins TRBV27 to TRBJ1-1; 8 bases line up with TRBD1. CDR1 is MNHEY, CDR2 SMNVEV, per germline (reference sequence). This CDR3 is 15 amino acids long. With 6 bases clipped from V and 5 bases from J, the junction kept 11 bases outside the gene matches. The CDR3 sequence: CASRPGTGLWTEAFF. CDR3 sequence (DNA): TGTGCCAGCAGACCTGGGACAGGATTATGGACTGAAGCTTTCTTT.

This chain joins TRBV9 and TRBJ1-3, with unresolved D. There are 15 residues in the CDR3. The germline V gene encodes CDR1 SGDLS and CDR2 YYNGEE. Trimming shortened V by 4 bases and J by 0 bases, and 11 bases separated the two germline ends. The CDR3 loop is CASSSRTDSGNTIYF. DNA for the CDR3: TGTGCCAGCAGCTCCCGGACGGACTCTGGAAACACCATATATTTT.

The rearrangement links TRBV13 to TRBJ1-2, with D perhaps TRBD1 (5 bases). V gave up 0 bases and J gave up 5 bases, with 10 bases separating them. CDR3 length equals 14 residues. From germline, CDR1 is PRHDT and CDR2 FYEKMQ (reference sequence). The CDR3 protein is CASSLGRGIYGYTF. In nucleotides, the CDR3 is TGTGCCAGCAGCTTAGGCCGGGGGATTTATGGCTACACCTTC.

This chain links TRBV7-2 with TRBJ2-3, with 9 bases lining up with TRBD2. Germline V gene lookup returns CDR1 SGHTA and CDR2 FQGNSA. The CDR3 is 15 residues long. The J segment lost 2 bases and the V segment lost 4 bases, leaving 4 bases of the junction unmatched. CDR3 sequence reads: CASSWSSGNTDTQYF. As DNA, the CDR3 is TGTGCCAGCAGCTGGTCTAGCGGGAACACAGATACGCAGTATTTT.

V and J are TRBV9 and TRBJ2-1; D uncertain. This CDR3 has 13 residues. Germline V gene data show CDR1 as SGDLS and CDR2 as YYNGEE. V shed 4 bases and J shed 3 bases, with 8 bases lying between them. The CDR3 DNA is TGTGCCAGCAGCCGAGCGATCTACAATGAGCAGTTCTTC. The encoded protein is CASSRAIYNEQFF.

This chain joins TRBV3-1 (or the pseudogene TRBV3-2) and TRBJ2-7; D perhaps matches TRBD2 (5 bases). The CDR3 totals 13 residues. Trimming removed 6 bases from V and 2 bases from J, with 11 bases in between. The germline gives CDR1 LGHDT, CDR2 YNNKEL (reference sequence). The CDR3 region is CASSTSGTYEQYF. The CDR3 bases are TGTGCCAGCAGTACTTCCGGGACCTACGAGCAGTACTTC.

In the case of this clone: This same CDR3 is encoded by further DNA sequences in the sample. In DNA form, the CDR3 reads TGTGCCAGCAGCTCACTTTTAGGGGGCAATCAGCCCCAGCATTTT. It is translated as CASSSLLGGNQPQHF. J is TRBJ1-5 and V is TRBV7-2; maybe TRBD1 (5 bases). The V end was cut by 4 bases, the J end by 2 bases, with 12 bases between. This CDR3 has 15 amino acids. Germline CDR1 is SGHTA and CDR2 is FQGNSA.

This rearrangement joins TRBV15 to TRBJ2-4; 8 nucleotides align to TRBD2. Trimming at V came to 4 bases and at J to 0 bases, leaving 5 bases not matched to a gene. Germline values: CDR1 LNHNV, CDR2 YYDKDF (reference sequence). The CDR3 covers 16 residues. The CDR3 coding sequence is TGTGCCACCAGCACTGGACTAGCAGGAGCCAAAAACATTCAGTACTTC. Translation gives CATSTGLAGAKNIQYF.

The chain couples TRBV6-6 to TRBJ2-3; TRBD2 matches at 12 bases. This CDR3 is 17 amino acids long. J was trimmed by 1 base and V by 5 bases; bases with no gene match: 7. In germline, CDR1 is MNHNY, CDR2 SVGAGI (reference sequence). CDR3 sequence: CASSPTSGGLGTDTQYF. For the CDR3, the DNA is TGTGCCAGCAGTCCCACTAGCGGGGGGCTGGGCACAGATACGCAGTATTTT.

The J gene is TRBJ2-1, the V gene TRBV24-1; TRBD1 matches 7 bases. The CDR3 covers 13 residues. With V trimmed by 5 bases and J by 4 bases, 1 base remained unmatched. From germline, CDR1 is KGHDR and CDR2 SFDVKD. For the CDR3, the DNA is TGTGCCACCAGTGGGGACAGATACAATGAGCAGTTCTTC. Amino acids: CATSGDRYNEQFF.

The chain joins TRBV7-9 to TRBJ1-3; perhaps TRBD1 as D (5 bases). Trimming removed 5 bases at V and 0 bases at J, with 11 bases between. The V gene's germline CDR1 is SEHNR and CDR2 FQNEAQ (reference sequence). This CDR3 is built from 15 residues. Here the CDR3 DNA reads TGTGCCAGCAGCGGGGCGAGATACTCTGGAAACACCATATATTTT. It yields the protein CASSGARYSGNTIYF. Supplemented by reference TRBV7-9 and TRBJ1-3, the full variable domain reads DTGVSQNPRHKITKRGQNVTFRCDPISEHNRLYWYRQTLGQGPEFLTYFQNEAQLEKSRLLSDRFSAERPKGSFSTLEIQRTEQGDSAMYLCASSGARYSGNTIYFGEGSWLTVV.

The CDR3 DNA is TGCGCCAGCAGCCTGGGGGGGTCTATGAACGCGAACACCATATATTTT. This codes for CASSLGGSMNANTIYF. This chain connects TRBV5-1 to TRBJ1-3; possibly TRBD1 for D (5 bases). The CDR3 is 16 amino acids. Germline V CDR1 and CDR2: SGHRS, YFSETQ. V lost 4 bases, J lost 7 bases, and 21 bases lay in between.

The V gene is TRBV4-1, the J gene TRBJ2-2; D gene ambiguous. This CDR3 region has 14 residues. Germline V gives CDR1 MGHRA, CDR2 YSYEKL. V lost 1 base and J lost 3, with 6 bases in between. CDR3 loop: CASSQASDTGELFF. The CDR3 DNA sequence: TGCGCCAGCAGCCAAGCCTCAGACACCGGGGAGCTGTTTTTT.

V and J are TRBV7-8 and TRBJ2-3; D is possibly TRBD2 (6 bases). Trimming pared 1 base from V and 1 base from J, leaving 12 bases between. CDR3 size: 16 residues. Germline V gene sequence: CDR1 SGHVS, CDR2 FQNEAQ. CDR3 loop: CASSLGLASGTDTQYF. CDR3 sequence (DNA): TGTGCCAGCAGCTTAGGGTTGGCTAGCGGCACAGATACGCAGTATTTT.

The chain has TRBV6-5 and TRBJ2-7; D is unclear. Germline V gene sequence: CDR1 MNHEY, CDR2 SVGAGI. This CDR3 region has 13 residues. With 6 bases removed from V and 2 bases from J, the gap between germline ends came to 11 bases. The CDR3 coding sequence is TGTGCCAGCAGCTCAGCCGGAACCTACGAGCAGTACTTC. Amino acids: CASSSAGTYEQYF.

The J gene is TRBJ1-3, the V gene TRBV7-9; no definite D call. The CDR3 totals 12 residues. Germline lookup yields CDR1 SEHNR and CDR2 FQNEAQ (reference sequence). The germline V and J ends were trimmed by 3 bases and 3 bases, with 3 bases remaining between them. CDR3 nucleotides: TGTGCCAGCAGCTTTAATGGAAACACCATATATTTT. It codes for CASSFNGNTIYF.

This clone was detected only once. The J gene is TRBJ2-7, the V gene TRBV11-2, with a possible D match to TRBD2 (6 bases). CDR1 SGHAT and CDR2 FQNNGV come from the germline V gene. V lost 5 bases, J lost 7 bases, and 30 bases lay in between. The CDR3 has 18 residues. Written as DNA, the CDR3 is TGTGCCAGCAGCCGACAAAAAAGTAGCGGAGACAGTACGAGGGAGCAGTACTTC. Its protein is CASSRQKSSGDSTREQYF.

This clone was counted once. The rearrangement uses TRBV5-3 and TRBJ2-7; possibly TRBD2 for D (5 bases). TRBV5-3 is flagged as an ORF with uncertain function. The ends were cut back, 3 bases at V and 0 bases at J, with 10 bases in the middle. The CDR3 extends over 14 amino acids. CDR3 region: CARSSRTLSYEQYF. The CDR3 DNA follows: TGTGCCAGAAGCTCCAGGACTCTCTCCTACGAGCAGTACTTC.

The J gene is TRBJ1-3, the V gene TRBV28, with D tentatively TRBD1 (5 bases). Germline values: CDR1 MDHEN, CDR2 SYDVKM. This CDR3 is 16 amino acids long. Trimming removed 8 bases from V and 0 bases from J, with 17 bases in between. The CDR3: CASAPWGGYSGNTIYF. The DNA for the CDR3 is TGTGCCAGCGCTCCGTGGGGGGGGTACTCTGGAAACACCATATATTTT. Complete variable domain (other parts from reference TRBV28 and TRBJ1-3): DVKVTQSSRYLVKRTGEKVFLECVQDMDHENMFWYRQDPGLGLRLIYFSYDVKMKEKGDIPEGYSVSREKKERFSLILESASTNQTSMYLCASAPWGGYSGNTIYFGEGSWLTVV.

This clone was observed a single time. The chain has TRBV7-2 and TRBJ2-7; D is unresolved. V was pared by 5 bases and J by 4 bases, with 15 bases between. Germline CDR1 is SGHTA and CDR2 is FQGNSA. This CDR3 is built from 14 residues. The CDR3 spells CASSLNRAGYEQYF. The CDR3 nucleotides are TGTGCCAGCAGCCTCAACCGGGCTGGGTACGAGCAGTACTTC.

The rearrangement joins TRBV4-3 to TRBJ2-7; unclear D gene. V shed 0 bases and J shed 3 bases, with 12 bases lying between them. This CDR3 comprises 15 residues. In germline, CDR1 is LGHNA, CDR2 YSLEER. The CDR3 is CASSQEGFPFYEQYF. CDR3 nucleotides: TGCGCCAGCAGCCAAGAGGGATTTCCTTTCTACGAGCAGTACTTC.